This T cell receptor (beta chain) was retrieved from a study of monozygotic twins with inflammatory bowel disease. Broader study findings: No separation of different T cell subtypes was possible.

Reprocessing the 5' RACE reads, TCRdb reports a single entry for every CDR3 protein and omits DNA. The sample data list over 200,000 distinct CDR3 sequences. The germline CDR1 and CDR2 sequences are LNHDA and SQIVND (reference sequence). This CDR3 region has 16 residues. Turning to this clonotype: Antigen specificity is unknown.

Sequencing was performed on blood. The sequence was obtained from a human donor with ulcerative colitis or Crohn's disease, or a healthy co-twin of an affected twin (not recorded which). The rearrangement joins TRBV19 to TRBJ1-6. The CDR3 reads CASSALGSAYNSPLHF.